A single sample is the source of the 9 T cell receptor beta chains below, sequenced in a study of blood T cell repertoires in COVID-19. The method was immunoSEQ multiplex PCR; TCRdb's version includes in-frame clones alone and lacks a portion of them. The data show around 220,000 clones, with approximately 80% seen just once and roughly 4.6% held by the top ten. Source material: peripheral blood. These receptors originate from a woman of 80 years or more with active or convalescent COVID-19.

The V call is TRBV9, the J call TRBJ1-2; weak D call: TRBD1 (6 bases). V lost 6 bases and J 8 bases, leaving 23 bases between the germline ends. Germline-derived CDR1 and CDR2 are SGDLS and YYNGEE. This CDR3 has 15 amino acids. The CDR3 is CASTPAPNRELGYTF. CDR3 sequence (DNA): TGTGCCAGCACCCCAGCCCCCAACAGGGAGTTGGGCTACACCTTC.

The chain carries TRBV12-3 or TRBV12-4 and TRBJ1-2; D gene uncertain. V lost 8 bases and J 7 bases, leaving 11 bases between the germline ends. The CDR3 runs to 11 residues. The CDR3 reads CASGQVTGYTF. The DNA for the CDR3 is TGTGCCAGCGGCCAGGTTACTGGCTACACCTTC.

CDR3 protein: CASSQTSGTEAFF. CDR3 DNA: TGTGCCAGCTCACAGACCTCGGGCACTGAAGCTTTCTTT. The V call is TRBV18, the J call TRBJ1-1; no definite D call. This CDR3 is 13 amino acids long. V lost 4 bases and J 4 bases, leaving 10 bases between the germline ends. Germline CDR1 and CDR2: KGHSH and LQKENI.

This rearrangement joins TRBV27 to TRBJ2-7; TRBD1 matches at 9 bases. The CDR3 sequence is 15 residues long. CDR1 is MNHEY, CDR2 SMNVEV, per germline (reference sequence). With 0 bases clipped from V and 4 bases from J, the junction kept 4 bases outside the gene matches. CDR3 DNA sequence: TGTGCCAGCAGTTTATCGAGACAGGGGGTGTACGAGCAGTACTTC. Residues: CASSLSRQGVYEQYF.

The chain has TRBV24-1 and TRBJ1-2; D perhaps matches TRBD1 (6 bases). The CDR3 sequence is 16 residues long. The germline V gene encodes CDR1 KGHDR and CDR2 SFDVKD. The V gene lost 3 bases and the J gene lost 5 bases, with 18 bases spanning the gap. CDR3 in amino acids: CATSDPAGDALYGYTF. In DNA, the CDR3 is TGTGCCACCAGTGATCCTGCAGGGGACGCTCTTTATGGCTACACCTTC.

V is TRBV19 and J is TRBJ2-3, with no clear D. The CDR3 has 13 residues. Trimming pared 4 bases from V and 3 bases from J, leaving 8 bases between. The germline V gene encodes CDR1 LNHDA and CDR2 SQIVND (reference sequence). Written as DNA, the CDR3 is TGTGCCAGTAGTAATCGTTATACAGATACGCAGTATTTT. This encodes CASSNRYTDTQYF.

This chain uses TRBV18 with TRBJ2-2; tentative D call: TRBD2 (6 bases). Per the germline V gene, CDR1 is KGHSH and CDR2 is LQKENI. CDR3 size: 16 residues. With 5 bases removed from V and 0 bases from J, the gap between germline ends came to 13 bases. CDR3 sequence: CASSFPSGANTGELFF. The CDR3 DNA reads TGTGCCAGCTCATTTCCGTCGGGAGCGAACACCGGGGAGCTGTTTTTT.

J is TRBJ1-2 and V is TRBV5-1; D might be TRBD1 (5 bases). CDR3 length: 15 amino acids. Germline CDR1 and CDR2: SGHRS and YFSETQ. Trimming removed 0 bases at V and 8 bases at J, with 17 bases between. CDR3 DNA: TGCGCCAGCAGCTTGGGGCCCAGCAGGGCAGAGGGCTACACCTTC. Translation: CASSLGPSRAEGYTF.

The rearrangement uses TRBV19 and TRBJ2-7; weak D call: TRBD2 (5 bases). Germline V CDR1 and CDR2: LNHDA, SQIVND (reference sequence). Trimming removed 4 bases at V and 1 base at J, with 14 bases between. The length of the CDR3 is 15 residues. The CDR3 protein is CASSKKGSESYEQYF. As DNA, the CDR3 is TGTGCCAGTAGTAAAAAGGGTAGCGAATCCTACGAGCAGTACTTC.